The clone carrying this T cell receptor (beta chain) was seen a handful of times. Antigen unknown. All patients picked for sequencing had shown, by flow cytometry, an expansion of CD8+CD57+ cells. V lost 5 bases to trimming and J lost 1 base, with 8 bases between them. The V gene's germline CDR1 is SEHNR and CDR2 FQNEAQ (reference sequence). CDR3 length equals 13 residues. This sample is part of a study of CD8+CD57+ T cells in acquired aplastic anemia. Whole-study context: The mean DNA yield obtained from sorted CD4+ and CD8+ cells came to about 3 ug.

Using genomic DNA as the template, TCR beta VDJ and CDR3 profiling was carried out. TCRdb independently ran MiXCR on the reads; one entry per CDR3 protein. The repertoire has tens of thousands of distinct CDR3 sequences, under 80% of them found once; the top ten carry roughly 80%. Study-level points and caveats: Any difference that existed in CD8+ Simpson's diversity between patients and controls was not significant. Found in both controls and patients were some 30 CD8+ CDR3 sequences.

Sequencing was carried out using sorted CD4+, CD8+, or CD8+CD57+ T cells (not recorded which) from PBMCs. The V and J genes are TRBV7-9 and TRBJ2-5, with D possibly matching TRBD1 (6 bases). This TCR was recovered from a human donor with aplastic anemia. CDR3 nucleotides: TGTGCCAGCAGCCTGGACAGCCAAGAGACCCAGTACTTC. Translating it yields CASSLDSQETQYF.